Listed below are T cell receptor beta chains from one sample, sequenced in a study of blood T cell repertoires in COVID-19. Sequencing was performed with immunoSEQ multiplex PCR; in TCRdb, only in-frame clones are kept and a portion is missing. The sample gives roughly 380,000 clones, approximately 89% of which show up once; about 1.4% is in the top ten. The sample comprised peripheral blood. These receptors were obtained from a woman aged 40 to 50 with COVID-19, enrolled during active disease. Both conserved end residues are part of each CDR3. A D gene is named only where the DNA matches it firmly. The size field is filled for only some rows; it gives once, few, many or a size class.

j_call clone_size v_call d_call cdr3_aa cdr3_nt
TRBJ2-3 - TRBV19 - CASSIATDTQYF TGTGCCAGTAGTATTGCGACAGATACGCAGTATTTT
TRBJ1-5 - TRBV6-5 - CASMGRSNQPQHF TGTGCCAGCATGGGGAGGAGCAATCAGCCCCAGCATTTT
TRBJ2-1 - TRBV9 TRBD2 CASSVGGASGGALWHEQFF TGTGCCAGCAGCGTAGGAGGGGCAAGCGGGGGGGCACTTTGGCATGAGCAGTTCTTC
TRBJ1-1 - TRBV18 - CASSPPGGYTEAFF TGTGCCAGCTCACCGCCGGGGGGCTACACTGAAGCTTTCTTT
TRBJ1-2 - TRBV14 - CASSQTAYGYTF TGTGCCAGCAGCCAGACAGCCTATGGCTACACCTTC
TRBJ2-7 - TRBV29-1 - CSVRGSGYEQYF TGCAGCGTTAGGGGGAGTGGATACGAGCAGTACTTC
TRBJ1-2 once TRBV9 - CASSGKHRVGSGYGYTF TGTGCCAGCAGCGGCAAGCACAGGGTCGGGTCGGGCTATGGCTACACCTTC
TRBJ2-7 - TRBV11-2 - CASSPYPTYEQYF TGTGCCAGCAGCCCCTACCCTACCTACGAGCAGTACTTC
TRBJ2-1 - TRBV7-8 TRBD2 CASSPLAGETYNEQFF TGTGCCAGCAGCCCTTTAGCGGGAGAAACCTACAATGAGCAGTTCTTC
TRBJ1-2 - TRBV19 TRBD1 CASSKTGPHPNYGYTF TGTGCCAGTAGTAAGACAGGGCCACATCCTAACTATGGCTACACCTTC
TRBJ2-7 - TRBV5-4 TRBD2 CASSFPSGSLVDF TGTGCCAGCAGCTTTCCTAGCGGGAGTCTAGTCGACTTC
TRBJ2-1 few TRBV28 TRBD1 CASSSISSPTGWNEQFF TGTGCCAGCAGTTCTATATCGTCCCCGACAGGGTGGAATGAGCAGTTCTTC
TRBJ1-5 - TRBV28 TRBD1 CASSPLDRANQPQHF TGTGCCAGCAGCCCCCTCGACAGGGCCAATCAGCCCCAGCATTTT
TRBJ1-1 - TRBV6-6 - CASILQGLNTEAFF TGTGCCAGCATTTTACAGGGACTGAACACTGAAGCTTTCTTT
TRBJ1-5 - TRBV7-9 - CASSRGAPNQPQHF TGTGCCAGCAGCCGGGGAGCTCCCAATCAGCCCCAGCATTTT
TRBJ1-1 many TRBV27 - CASSLEVRNTEAFF TGTGCCAGCAGTTTGGAGGTTCGTAACACTGAAGCTTTCTTT
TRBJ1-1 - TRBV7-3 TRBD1 CASSLSGQGYDTEAFF TGTGCCAGCAGCTTATCCGGACAGGGATACGACACTGAAGCTTTCTTT
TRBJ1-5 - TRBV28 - CASTRGGNQPQHF TGTGCCAGCACCAGGGGTGGCAATCAGCCCCAGCATTTT
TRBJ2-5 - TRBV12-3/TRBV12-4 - CASSYQETQYF TGTGCCAGCAGCTATCAAGAGACCCAGTACTTC
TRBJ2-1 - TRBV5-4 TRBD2 CASSTRTSGDNEQFF TGTGCCAGCAGCACTAGGACTAGCGGGGACAATGAGCAGTTCTTC
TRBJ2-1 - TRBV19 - CASSIDWGSRGNEQFF TGTGCCAGTAGTATAGATTGGGGTTCTCGGGGCAATGAGCAGTTCTTC
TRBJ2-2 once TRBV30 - CAWSRTDNTGELFF TGTGCCTGGTCCCGGACAGACAACACCGGGGAGCTGTTTTTT
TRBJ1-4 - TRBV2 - CASRREVEKLFF TGTGCCAGCCGCAGGGAGGTTGAAAAACTGTTTTTT
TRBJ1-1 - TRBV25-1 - CASSEPGRTEAFF TGTGCCAGCAGTGAACCAGGGCGGACTGAAGCTTTCTTT
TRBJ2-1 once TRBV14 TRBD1 CASGRQPGQGPLGEQFF TGTGCCAGCGGCCGACAACCGGGACAGGGGCCGTTGGGTGAGCAGTTCTTC
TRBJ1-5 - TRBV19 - CASREGRWQPQHF TGTGCCAGCAGGGAGGGAAGGTGGCAGCCCCAGCATTTT
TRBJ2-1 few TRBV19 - CASSTGAPIYNEQFF TGTGCCAGTAGTACGGGTGCCCCTATCTACAATGAGCAGTTCTTC
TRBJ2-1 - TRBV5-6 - CASSTGLYNEQFF TGTGCCAGCAGTACAGGGTTGTACAATGAGCAGTTCTTC
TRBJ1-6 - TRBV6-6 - CASSYLESGSSPLHF TGTGCCAGCAGTTACCTAGAGTCGGGATCTTCACCCCTCCACTTT
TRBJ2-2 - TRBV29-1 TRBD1 CSVPTDRDAGELFF TGCAGCGTTCCTACGGACAGGGATGCCGGGGAGCTGTTTTTT
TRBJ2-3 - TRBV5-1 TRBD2 CASSAWTSGASTDTQYF TGCGCCAGCAGCGCCTGGACTAGCGGGGCTAGCACAGATACGCAGTATTTT
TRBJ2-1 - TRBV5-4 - CATEPDRSSYNEQFF TGTGCCACCGAGCCCGACCGGAGCTCCTACAATGAGCAGTTCTTC
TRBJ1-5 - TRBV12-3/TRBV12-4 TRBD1 CASGTGRNQPQHF TGTGCCAGCGGGACAGGGCGAAATCAGCCCCAGCATTTT
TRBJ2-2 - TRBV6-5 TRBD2 CASSYPRGISTGELFF TGTGCCAGCAGTTATCCGCGGGGGATCAGCACCGGGGAGCTGTTTTTT
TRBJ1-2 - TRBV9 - CASSPSEGDYTF TGTGCCAGCAGCCCCAGCGAGGGTGACTACACCTTC
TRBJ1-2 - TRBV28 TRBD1 CASSPDRGYGYTF TGTGCCAGCAGTCCGGACAGGGGGTATGGCTACACCTTC
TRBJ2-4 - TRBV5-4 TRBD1 CASSLAQGAGNIQYF TGTGCCAGCAGCTTGGCCCAGGGGGCCGGAAACATTCAGTACTTC
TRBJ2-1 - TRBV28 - CASSSPQGRGSYNEQFF TGTGCCAGCAGTTCACCTCAGGGGCGGGGGTCGTACAATGAGCAGTTCTTC
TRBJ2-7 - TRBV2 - CASRRGYEQYF TGTGCCAGCAGAAGAGGGTACGAGCAGTACTTC
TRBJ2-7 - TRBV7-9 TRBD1 CASSSAGQGSYEQYF TGTGCCAGCAGCTCCGCCGGACAGGGCAGTTACGAGCAGTACTTC
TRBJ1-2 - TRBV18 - CASSPDSHNNYGYTF TGTGCCAGCTCACCCGACAGCCATAATAACTATGGCTACACCTTC
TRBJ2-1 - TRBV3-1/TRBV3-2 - CASSPTSPHNEQFF TGTGCCAGCAGCCCCACCAGTCCCCACAATGAGCAGTTCTTC
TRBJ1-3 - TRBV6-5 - CASRTVSSGNTIYF TGTGCCAGCAGGACAGTGAGCTCTGGAAACACCATATATTTT
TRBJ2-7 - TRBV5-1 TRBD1 CASSLGGTGWHEQYF TGCGCCAGCAGCTTGGGTGGGACAGGATGGCACGAGCAGTACTTC
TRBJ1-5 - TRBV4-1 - CASSPRRGPNQPQHF TGCGCCAGCAGCCCCCGGCGGGGACCCAATCAGCCCCAGCATTTT
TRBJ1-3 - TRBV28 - CASSTTGNTIYF TGTGCCAGCTCTACTACGGGAAACACCATATATTTT
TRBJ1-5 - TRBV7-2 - CASSLNEGNQPQHF TGTGCCAGCAGCTTAAACGAGGGAAATCAGCCCCAGCATTTT
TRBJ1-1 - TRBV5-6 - CASSQGHRNTEAFF TGTGCCAGCAGCCAGGGACACCGGAACACTGAAGCTTTCTTT
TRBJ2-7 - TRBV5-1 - CASSLLTGWSNEQYF TGCGCCAGCAGCTTACTAACAGGGTGGTCCAACGAGCAGTACTTC
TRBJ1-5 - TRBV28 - CASSLRLLNQPQHF TGTGCCAGCAGTTTGCGACTGTTGAATCAGCCCCAGCATTTT
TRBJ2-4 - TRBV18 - CASSPAGGRLLLAKNIQYF TGTGCCAGCTCACCAGCAGGGGGGAGACTCCTTTTAGCCAAAAACATTCAGTACTTC
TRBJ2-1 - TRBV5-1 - CASSLAAGKAGFPYNEQFF TGCGCCAGCAGCTTGGCCGCCGGGAAGGCGGGATTCCCCTACAATGAGCAGTTCTTC
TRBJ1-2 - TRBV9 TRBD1 CASSVGDRLPLDYGYTF TGTGCCAGCAGCGTAGGGGACAGGCTCCCCTTGGACTATGGCTACACCTTC
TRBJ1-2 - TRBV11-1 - CASSLEITRRDGYTF TGTGCCAGCAGCTTAGAGATCACAAGGAGAGATGGCTACACCTTC
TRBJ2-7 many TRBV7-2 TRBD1 CASSSTGSYEQYF TGTGCCAGCAGCTCGACAGGGAGCTACGAGCAGTACTTC
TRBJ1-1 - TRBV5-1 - CASSPPIKQGLNTEAFF TGCGCCAGCAGCCCACCTATCAAACAGGGTTTGAACACTGAAGCTTTCTTT
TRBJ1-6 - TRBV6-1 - CASSEQGNSPLHF TGTGCCAGCAGTGAGCAGGGCAATTCACCCCTCCACTTT
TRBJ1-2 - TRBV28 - CASLGGWVTF TGTGCCAGTCTCGGGGGGTGGGTCACCTTC
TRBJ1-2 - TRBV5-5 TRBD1 CASRSTFGDRGIYGYTF TGTGCCAGCAGATCCACTTTTGGAGACAGGGGGATCTATGGCTACACCTTC